This T cell receptor (beta chain) originates from a study of neurological immune-mediated disorders. TCRdb recomputed calls from the 5' RACE reads with MiXCR, one row per CDR3 protein. The sample has roughly 48,000 distinct CDR3 sequences, about 12% seen once. Germline assignment: CDR1 MNHEY and CDR2 SVGEGT. CDR3 size: 15 residues. Trimming removed 5 bases from V and 5 bases from J; junction bases left unmatched: 10. This clonotype was observed many times. As to time point: longitudinal time-point 3. This chain uses TRBV6-2 or TRBV6-3 with TRBJ1-1, with 8 bases aligning to TRBD1. Sequencing used PBMCs. This receptor was identified in a male donor with HTLV-1-associated myelopathy (HAM/TSP). CDR3 residues: CASSTRTGGRTEAFF. The CDR3 coding sequence is TGTGCCAGCAGTACGCGTACAGGGGGACGTACTGAAGCTTTCTTT.